These 24 T cell receptor beta chains share one sample of origin, sequenced in a study of T-cell memory formation after mild COVID-19 listed by TCRdb under 2021. Libraries came from 5' RACE. Sequencing was carried out with an Illumina NovaSeq 6000. TCRdb passed the public sequencing reads through fastp at Q25 and MiXCR, retaining productive beta sequences. CDR3 protein duplicates are merged, each entry listing the most common genes and DNA. In all, the sample holds about 240,000 distinct CDR3 sequences, and 7.5% to 10% of those were seen once. The top ten constitute roughly a fifth of the sample. Sequencing was performed on PBMCs or a T cell subset sorted from them (not recorded which). The receptors were sampled from a man younger than 35 who had mild COVID-19 (a few samples of this study predate the infection). The sample titles of this study are shuffled in the database, so cell type and time point are left out; the donor was told from shared clones.

This chain uses TRBV20-1 with TRBJ2-7, with 7 bases aligning to TRBD2. Germline CDR1 is DFQATT and CDR2 is SNEGSKA (reference sequence). Trimming cost V 5 bases and J 2 bases; bases outside gene matches: 9. The CDR3 extends over 14 amino acids. CDR3 nucleotide sequence: TGCAGTGCTGGGCCGCGGGGGAAGCCCTACGAGCAGTACTTC. Translation: CSAGPRGKPYEQYF.

V and J are TRBV12-3 or TRBV12-4 and TRBJ2-1; 13 bases are a match to TRBD2. The CDR3 length is 15 residues. V shed 6 bases and J 7 bases; nucleotides not matched to a gene: 6. CDR3 sequence (DNA): TGTGCCAGCAGGCTGGGACTAGCGGGGAAGAATGAGCAGTTCTTC. It specifies CASRLGLAGKNEQFF.

This clonotype was seen ten or more times. The V and J genes are TRBV5-1 and TRBJ2-5; D is ambiguous. Trimming shortened V by 2 bases and J by 1 base, and 9 bases separated the two germline ends. The CDR3 has 14 residues. CDR1 SGHRS and CDR2 YFSETQ come from the germline V gene. In DNA, the CDR3 is TGCGCCAGCAGCTTTTTTGGACCCCAAGAGACCCAGTACTTC. Its translation is CASSFFGPQETQYF.

The CDR3 sequence: CASSLTGKETQYF. For the CDR3, the DNA is TGTGCCAGCAGCTTGACAGGGAAAGAGACCCAGTACTTC. The V gene is TRBV7-3, the J gene TRBJ2-5, with 7 positions matching TRBD1. The CDR3 spans 13 residues. The germline V gene has CDR1 SGHTA and CDR2 FQGTGA. The ends lost 3 bases at V and 3 bases at J; junction bases unmatched: 1.

A few counts support this clonotype. The CDR3 DNA sequence: TGTGCCAGCAGTCCGGTGGGCCGGACAGGGAGTACTGAAGCTTTCTTT. Its translation is CASSPVGRTGSTEAFF. The chain uses TRBV12-3 or TRBV12-4 and TRBJ1-1; 8 bases line up with TRBD1. The CDR3 length is 16 residues. V shed 5 bases, J shed 5 bases, and the junction held 13 bases outside the gene matches.

The rearrangement uses TRBV7-3 and TRBJ2-5, with a tentative D call TRBD2 (5 bases). The ends were cut back, 1 base at V and 7 bases at J, with 13 bases in the middle. The CDR3 runs 14 residues. The germline V gene encodes CDR1 SGHTA and CDR2 FQGTGA. CDR3 amino acids: CASSLNHGGGTQYF. The DNA of the CDR3 is TGTGCCAGCAGCTTAAACCACGGAGGTGGGACCCAGTACTTC.

This clonotype was observed a few times. The CDR3 DNA reads as TGTGCCAGCAGACCGGGACACCACTCTACCGGGGCCAACGTCCTGACTTTC. Protein product: CASRPGHHSTGANVLTF. This chain uses TRBV6-2 or TRBV6-3 with TRBJ2-6, with D tentatively TRBD1 (6 bases). This CDR3 has 17 residues. Per the germline V gene, CDR1 is MNHEY and CDR2 is SVGEGT. V was trimmed by 6 bases and J by 4 bases, leaving 19 bases between them.

V gene TRBV2 combines with J gene TRBJ2-5; D could derive from TRBD1 or TRBD2 (6 bases each). V lost 9 bases and J 4 bases, leaving 15 bases between the germline ends. Germline V gene lookup returns CDR1 SNHLY and CDR2 FYNNEI. This CDR3 is built from 13 residues. The CDR3 nucleotides are TGTGCCAGTAACCGGGGGCGGGGAGAGACCCAGTACTTC. Protein sequence: CASNRGRGETQYF.

The chain employs TRBV4-1 and TRBJ1-3, with D possibly TRBD1 on 6 matching bases. V was pared by 2 bases and J by 0 bases, with 11 bases between. Germline loops: CDR1 MGHRA, CDR2 YSYEKL. This CDR3 spans 16 amino acids. The CDR3 DNA reads as TGCGCCAGCAGCCAATCCGGGACAAACTCTGGAAACACCATATATTTT. The encoded protein is CASSQSGTNSGNTIYF.

This clonotype has a handful of counts. The chain joins TRBV3-1 to TRBJ2-1; 13 bases agree with TRBD2. Trimming removed 4 bases from V and 8 bases from J; junction bases left unmatched: 8. The CDR3 is made up of 16 amino acids. Germline lookup yields CDR1 LGHDT and CDR2 YNNKEL (reference sequence). The CDR3 spells CASSPPGLAGVHEQFF. The CDR3 coding sequence is TGTGCCAGCAGCCCTCCCGGACTAGCGGGGGTACATGAGCAGTTCTTC.

This sequence joins TRBV15 and TRBJ2-7; D remains ambiguous. The V end lost 2 bases, the J end lost 5 bases, and 13 bases lay between the germline ends. This CDR3 spans 14 amino acids. Germline values: CDR1 LNHNV, CDR2 YYDKDF (reference sequence). Here the CDR3 reads CATSRRSVKNEQYF. The CDR3 DNA reads as TGTGCCACCAGCAGACGATCCGTTAAAAACGAGCAGTACTTC.

The chain links TRBV5-1 to TRBJ1-2; D perhaps matches TRBD1 (5 bases). The germline V gene encodes CDR1 SGHRS and CDR2 YFSETQ. V was cut by 1 base and J by 2 bases, with 12 bases left in between. The CDR3 is 15 amino acids. The CDR3 protein is CASSLSPGSNYGYTF. CDR3 bases: TGCGCCAGCAGCTTGTCTCCAGGGTCGAACTATGGCTACACCTTC.

This clonotype was counted only a few times. The V and J genes are TRBV20-1 and TRBJ2-1; D is perhaps TRBD2 (5 bases). The CDR3 spans 16 residues. Per the germline V gene, CDR1 is DFQATT and CDR2 is SNEGSKA (reference sequence). Trimming cost V 8 bases and J 8 bases, with 28 bases left between them. The CDR3 bases are TGCAGTACGACGCGAACTAGAATCCAGACCAACGATGAGCAGTTCTTC. It is translated as CSTTRTRIQTNDEQFF.

The chain uses TRBV7-2 and TRBJ1-5, with D unresolved. The CDR3 has 15 residues. Per the germline V gene, CDR1 is SGHTA and CDR2 is FQGNSA. V lost 0 bases to trimming and J lost 3 bases, with 9 bases between them. CDR3 nucleotide sequence: TGTGCCAGCAGCTTAGCGGCCGTTTACAATCAGCCCCAGCATTTT. Translating gives CASSLAAVYNQPQHF.

The V and J genes are TRBV4-3 and TRBJ2-7; 9 bases align to TRBD1. V trimming: 4 bases; J trimming: 6 bases; junction bases outside the gene matches: 13. Germline values: CDR1 LGHNA, CDR2 YSLEER. There are 16 residues in the CDR3. CDR3 nucleotide sequence: TGCGCCAGCAGCCGGACAGATCGGGGACAGGGAGCCGAGCAGTACGTC. Translated, it gives CASSRTDRGQGAEQYV.

This clonotype was detected many times. The genes are TRBV20-1 and TRBJ2-7, with D tentatively TRBD1 or TRBD2 (5 bases each). Between the trimmed V and J ends, which lost 3 bases and 4 bases, there was a span of 10 bases. Germline CDR1 DFQATT, CDR2 SNEGSKA (reference sequence). The CDR3 extends over 12 amino acids. CDR3 loop: CSASVREYEQYV. As DNA, the CDR3 is TGCAGTGCTAGTGTCAGGGAGTACGAGCAGTACGTC.

This clonotype has a handful of counts. This chain links TRBV7-6 with TRBJ2-7; D is perhaps TRBD1 (6 bases). Per germline, CDR1 SGHVS and CDR2 FNYEAQ. V shed 4 bases and J shed 4 bases, with 17 bases lying between them. CDR3 size: 15 residues. The CDR3 region has the DNA TGTGCCAGCAGCTCCCAACAGGGTAGTACTTACGAGCAGTACTTC. It is translated as CASSSQQGSTYEQYF.

This clonotype appeared a few times. V is TRBV5-5 and J is TRBJ2-5; 9 bases map to TRBD2. V lost 2 bases and J lost 4; bases outside the gene matches: 12. Looked up from germline, CDR1 is SGHKS and CDR2 is YYEKEE (reference sequence). The CDR3 has 17 amino acids. The CDR3 loop reads CASSFQASGGPGETQYF. CDR3 coding DNA: TGTGCCAGCAGCTTTCAGGCGAGCGGGGGGCCTGGAGAGACCCAGTACTTC. Drawing the rest from reference TRBV5-5 and TRBJ2-5, the complete variable domain is DAGVTQSPTHLIKTRGQQVTLRCSPISGHKSVSWYQQVLGQGPQFIFQYYEKEERGRGNFPDRFSARQFPNYSSELNVNALLLGDSALYLCASSFQASGGPGETQYFGPGTRLLVL.

In this sample, this clonotype turned up a few times. The CDR3 nucleotides are TGTGCCAGCAGTTACTCGAGACCAGGGGGCGATGGCTACACCTTC. Its protein product is CASSYSRPGGDGYTF. This chain joins TRBV6-5 and TRBJ1-2, with TRBD1 matching over 8 bases. The CDR3 spans 15 residues. The germline V gene has CDR1 MNHEY and CDR2 SVGAGI. With 0 bases clipped from V and 6 bases from J, the junction kept 6 bases outside the gene matches.

About this clonotype: Just one base apart from a much larger clone, this may be a read error. V is TRBV5-4 and J is TRBJ1-4; TRBD1 is a possible D gene (6 bases). Trimming removed 2 bases at V and 0 bases at J, with 8 bases between. Germline V gene lookup returns CDR1 SGHNT and CDR2 YYREEE (reference sequence). CDR3 length: 15 amino acids. The CDR3 is CASSLRQATNEKLFF. In DNA, the CDR3 is TGTGCCAGCAGCTTAAGACAGGCAACTAATGAAAAACTGTTTTTT.

The DNA of the CDR3 is TGTGCCAGCAGCTTTAACGGGGGGCTCTACGAGCAGTACGTC. Encoded protein: CASSFNGGLYEQYV. The chain is built from TRBV11-2 and TRBJ2-7; a weak D match, TRBD2 (7 bases). Between the trimmed V and J ends, which lost 3 bases and 3 bases, there was a span of 12 bases. In germline, CDR1 is SGHAT, CDR2 FQNNGV. There are 14 residues in the CDR3.

This clonotype was counted between two and nine times. The V and J genes are TRBV20-1 and TRBJ1-1; 7 bases agree with TRBD1. The CDR3 contains 12 residues. Germline values: CDR1 DFQATT, CDR2 SNEGSKA (reference sequence). The trim removed 5 bases at V and 1 base at J, leaving 1 base unmatched. CDR3 in DNA: TGCAGTGCTGCAGGGGGGAACACTGAAGCTTTCTTT. Translated, it gives CSAAGGNTEAFF.

This clonotype was detected a few times. This chain uses TRBV6-1 with TRBJ1-4, with TRBD1 matching 7 bases. CDR1 MNHNS and CDR2 SASEGT come from the germline V gene. The CDR3 runs 15 residues. The J segment lost 8 bases and the V segment lost 0 bases, leaving 6 bases of the junction unmatched. This CDR3 is CASSEADRRREKLFF. CDR3 sequence (DNA): TGTGCCAGCAGTGAAGCGGACAGGCGCCGGGAAAAACTGTTTTTT.

This clonotype was counted between two and nine times. The chain employs TRBV2 and TRBJ1-5; 9 nucleotides agree with TRBD1. CDR1 and CDR2 from the germline V gene are SNHLY and FYNNEI. The CDR3 contains 13 residues. V dropped 9 bases and J dropped 8; count of bases not matched to a gene: 8. CDR3 sequence reads: CASWTGASEPQHF. The CDR3 DNA reads TGTGCCAGTTGGACAGGGGCTTCAGAGCCCCAGCATTTT.